The clone carrying this T cell receptor beta chain was counted only a few times. Time point in this sample: newly diagnosed, previously untreated cHL patient sample. Purification of CD4+ T cells from thawed PBMCs was achieved by magnetic negative selection. CDR1 is SGHAT, CDR2 FQNNGV, per germline. The CDR3 is 15 residues long. V lost 4 bases and J 2 bases, leaving 12 bases between the germline ends. This record comes from a study of PD-1 blockade in classical Hodgkin lymphoma. Here immunoSEQ multiplex PCR was the method, and the copy in TCRdb shows in-frame clones only, minus some. Of some 35,000 clones in the sample, around 89% were seen once.

The receptor comes from a human donor with classical Hodgkin lymphoma. The V call is TRBV11-2, the J call TRBJ1-3; D is unresolved. Sequencing used CD4+ T cells from blood. CDR3 sequence: CASSSMRRTGNTIYF. The CDR3 nucleotides are TGTGCCAGCAGCTCCATGAGGCGGACTGGAAACACCATATATTTT.